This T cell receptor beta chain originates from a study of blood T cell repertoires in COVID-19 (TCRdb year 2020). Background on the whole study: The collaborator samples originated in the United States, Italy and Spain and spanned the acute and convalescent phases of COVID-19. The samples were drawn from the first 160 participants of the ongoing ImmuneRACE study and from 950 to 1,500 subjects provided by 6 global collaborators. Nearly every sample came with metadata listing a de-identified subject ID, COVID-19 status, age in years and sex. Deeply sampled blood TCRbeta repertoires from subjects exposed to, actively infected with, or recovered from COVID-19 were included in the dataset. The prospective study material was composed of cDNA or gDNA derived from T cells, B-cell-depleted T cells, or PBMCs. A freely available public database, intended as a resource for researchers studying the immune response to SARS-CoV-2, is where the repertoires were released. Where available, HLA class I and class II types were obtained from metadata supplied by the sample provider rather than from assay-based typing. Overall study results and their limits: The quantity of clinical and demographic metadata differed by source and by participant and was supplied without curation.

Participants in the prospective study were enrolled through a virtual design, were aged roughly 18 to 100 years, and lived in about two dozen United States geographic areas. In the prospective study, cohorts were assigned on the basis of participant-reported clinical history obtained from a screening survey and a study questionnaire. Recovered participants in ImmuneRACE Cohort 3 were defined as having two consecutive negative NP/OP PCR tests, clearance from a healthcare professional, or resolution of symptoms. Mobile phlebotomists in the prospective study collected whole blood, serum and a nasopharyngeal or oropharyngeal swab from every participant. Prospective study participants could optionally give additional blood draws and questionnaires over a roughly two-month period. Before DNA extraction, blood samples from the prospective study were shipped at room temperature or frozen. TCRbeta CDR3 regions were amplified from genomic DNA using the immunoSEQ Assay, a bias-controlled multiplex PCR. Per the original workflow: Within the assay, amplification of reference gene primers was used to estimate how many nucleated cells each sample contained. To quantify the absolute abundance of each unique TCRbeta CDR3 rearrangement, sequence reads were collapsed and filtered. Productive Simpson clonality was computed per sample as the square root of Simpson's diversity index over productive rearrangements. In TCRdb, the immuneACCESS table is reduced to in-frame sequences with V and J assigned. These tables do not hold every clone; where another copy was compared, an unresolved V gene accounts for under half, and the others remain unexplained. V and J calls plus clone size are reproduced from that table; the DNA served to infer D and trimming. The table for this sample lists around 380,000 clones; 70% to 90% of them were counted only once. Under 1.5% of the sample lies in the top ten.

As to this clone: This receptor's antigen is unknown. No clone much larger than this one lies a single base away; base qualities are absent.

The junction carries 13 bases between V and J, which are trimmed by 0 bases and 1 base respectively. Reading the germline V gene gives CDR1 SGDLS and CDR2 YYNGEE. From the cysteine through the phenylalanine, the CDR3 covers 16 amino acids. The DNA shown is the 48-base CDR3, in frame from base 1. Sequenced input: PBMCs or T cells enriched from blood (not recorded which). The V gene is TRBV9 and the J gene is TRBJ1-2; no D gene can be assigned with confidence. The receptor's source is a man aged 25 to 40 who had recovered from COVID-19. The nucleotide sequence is TGTGCCAGCAGCGTAGGCGGCAGCCTTATTAACTATGGCTACACCTTC. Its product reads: CASSVGGSLINYGYTF.